Described below is a single T cell receptor beta chain sequence and its context. The antigen is unknown. Per the germline V gene, CDR1 is SGHAT and CDR2 is FQNNGV. V shed 0 bases and J 7 bases; nucleotides not matched to a gene: 4. CDR3 length: 14 amino acids. This sample stems from a study of T cells after yellow fever vaccination. Overall study results and limits: Among all clonotypes, a small share was observed in both CD4 and CD8 compartments. Among primary-vaccination clones, most reappeared after the booster, at 95% to 96% for CD4 and around 90% for CD8. FACS-sorted repertoires could contain abundant clonotypes contaminating from the bulk population.

Template switching with 5'RACE generated the TCR cDNA and added a universal primer site and UMIs. Each CDR3 protein is one row after TCRdb ran MiXCR on the 5' RACE reads. This table holds 450,000 to 650,000 distinct CDR3 sequences, approximately 13% found once. The receptor comes from a man aged 25-45 years who received the YFV17D yellow fever vaccine. The gene calls are TRBV11-2 and TRBJ2-5, with 8 bases that match TRBD2. The specimen comprised PBMCs, sampled on the day of the yellow fever booster vaccination. The CDR3 loop is CASSLEAGAGTQYF. In DNA form, the CDR3 reads TGTGCCAGCAGCTTAGAAGCGGGAGCGGGGACCCAGTACTTC.